These 10 T cell receptor beta chains originate from one sample sequenced in a study of shared clonotypes between healthy human individuals. Only in-frame clones appear in the TCRdb table, and some are missing; sequencing was by immunoSEQ multiplex PCR. The sample contains some 1 million clones, about 76% of which appear only once. The sequencing input was memory CD4+ T cells sorted from blood. Subset specified: CD45RA-negative fraction. These receptor sequences come from a man in his late teens or twenties in good health.

The genes are TRBV6-8 and TRBJ2-3; D not resolved. Trimming cost V 8 bases and J 6 bases, with 18 bases left between them. The CDR3 sequence is 14 residues long. Germline V gives CDR1 MNHGY, CDR2 SAAAGT. The CDR3 nucleotides are TGTGCCAGCTTTTTAGGTCGTTGTGAGGATACGCAGTATTTT. Amino acid sequence: CASFLGRCEDTQYF.

This clone was detected only a few times. Within the sample, other DNA sequences also encode this same CDR3. CDR3 nucleotide sequence: TGTGCCAGCAGTCTGGCAGGACTCCCCTACGAGCAGTACTTC. As protein: CASSLAGLPYEQYF. This chain links TRBV7-9 with TRBJ2-7, with a weak D call TRBD2 (5 bases). The CDR3 covers 14 residues. Between the trimmed V and J ends, which lost 6 bases and 2 bases, there was a span of 14 bases. From germline, CDR1 is SEHNR and CDR2 FQNEAQ (reference sequence).

The chain uses TRBV5-8 and TRBJ2-7; 9 nucleotides match TRBD1. The ends lost 4 bases at V and 1 base at J; junction bases unmatched: 9. From germline, CDR1 is SGHTS and CDR2 YDEGEE. The CDR3 spans 16 residues. For the CDR3, the DNA is TGTGCCAGCAGCCAGGGTCCCGGGACAGGGTCCTACGAGCAGTACTTC. Amino acid sequence: CASSQGPGTGSYEQYF.

This chain uses TRBV5-4 with TRBJ2-1; 11 bases agree with TRBD2. The CDR3 extends over 15 amino acids. With V trimmed by 0 bases and J by 9 bases, 5 bases remained unmatched. Germline V gene data show CDR1 as SGHNT and CDR2 as YYREEE (reference sequence). Here the CDR3 reads CASSLVAGGGGEQFF. CDR3 nucleotides: TGTGCCAGCAGCTTGGTAGCGGGAGGGGGGGGTGAGCAGTTCTTC.

The rearrangement uses TRBV2 and TRBJ2-7; 8 bases align to TRBD1. The CDR3 runs 15 residues. Germline values: CDR1 SNHLY, CDR2 FYNNEI. Trimming removed 5 bases from V and 5 bases from J; junction bases left unmatched: 11. CDR3 sequence: CASSTDRGGTHEQYF. CDR3 DNA sequence: TGTGCCAGCAGTACCGACAGGGGCGGGACCCACGAGCAGTACTTC.

In this sample, this clone turned up once. This chain joins TRBV29-1 and TRBJ2-3; 9 bases are shared with TRBD1. V lost 5 bases to trimming and J lost 3 bases; unmatched junction nucleotides: 3. The CDR3 consists of 13 residues. Germline CDR1 SQVTM, CDR2 ANQGSEA. This CDR3 reads CSVRQGGTDTQYF. CDR3 DNA sequence: TGCAGCGTTAGACAGGGGGGGACAGATACGCAGTATTTT.

This chain links TRBV2 with TRBJ1-1, with 7 bases matching TRBD1. V was pared by 4 bases and J by 0 bases, with 5 bases of the junction left unmatched. The CDR3 spans 15 residues. CDR1 and CDR2 (germline): SNHLY, FYNNEI. CDR3 nucleotides: TGTGCCAGCAGTGGGGACAGAAGCATGAACACTGAAGCTTTCTTT. It specifies CASSGDRSMNTEAFF.

The chain employs TRBV28 and TRBJ2-5; TRBD1 agrees at 9 bases. The CDR3 sequence is 15 residues long. J was trimmed by 4 bases and V by 3 bases; bases with no gene match: 6. The germline CDR1 and CDR2 sequences are MDHEN and SYDVKM. The CDR3 is CASSLGGQGRETQYF. The CDR3 DNA is TGTGCCAGCAGTTTGGGGGGACAGGGACGAGAGACCCAGTACTTC. The complete variable domain, with remaining parts taken from reference TRBV28 and TRBJ2-5, reads DVKVTQSSRYLVKRTGEKVFLECVQDMDHENMFWYRQDPGLGLRLIYFSYDVKMKEKGDIPEGYSVSREKKERFSLILESASTNQTSMYLCASSLGGQGRETQYFGPGTRLLVL.

This clone was picked up one time. The chain has TRBV10-3 and TRBJ1-1; possibly TRBD1 for D (5 bases). The V gene lost 2 bases and the J gene lost 11 bases, with 9 bases spanning the gap. The length of the CDR3 is 11 residues. Germline V lookup: CDR1 ENHRY, CDR2 SYGVKD. The CDR3 region has the DNA TGTGCCATCAGTGAGGACAGTGCGGCTTTCTTT. Translated: CAISEDSAAFF.

The chain joins TRBV7-8 to TRBJ2-4; possibly TRBD2 for D (6 bases). V lost 3 bases, J lost 1 base, and 13 bases lay in between. CDR3 length: 16 residues. Germline CDR1 reads SGHVS; CDR2 reads FQNEAQ. The CDR3 protein is CASSFSDAGAKNIQYF. CDR3 DNA: TGTGCCAGCAGCTTTTCGGATGCGGGGGCCAAAAACATTCAGTACTTC.